This TCR beta chain was recorded in a study of blood T cells in healthy people across ages. A second about 7 to 11 cycle PCR used barcoded and J-beta primers. From the 5' RACE reads, TCRdb called clonotypes with MiXCR, one entry per CDR3 protein. The table records roughly 1,800,000 distinct CDR3 sequences, around half of them present only once. The study, taken as a whole, reports: With donor CMV status unknown, expanded clonotype changes were possibly confounded.

Trimming removed 0 bases from V and 4 bases from J, with 12 bases in between. The CDR3 runs to 14 residues. The V gene's germline CDR1 is DFQATT and CDR2 SNEGSKA (reference sequence). This clonotype was observed a few times. Its antigen is unidentified. Healthy Caucasian individuals from Russia aged roughly 6 to 90 were enrolled as donors. The rearrangement joins TRBV20-1 to TRBJ2-5, with D possibly TRBD1 on 5 matching bases. The sample comprised blood. The TCR originated in a woman in her forties in good health. The CDR3 loop reads CSARDGRVRETQYF. Written as DNA, the CDR3 is TGCAGTGCTAGAGATGGCAGGGTGAGAGAGACCCAGTACTTC.